The text below deals with one T cell receptor beta chain. No antigen is known for it. TCRdb's table, derived via immunoSEQ multiplex PCR, lists solely in-frame clones and lacks some. In the table there are about 120,000 clones, about 93% of which are singletons. V lost 7 bases and J 6 bases, leaving 16 bases between the germline ends. CDR1 is MDHEN, CDR2 SYDVKM, per germline. This CDR3 spans 14 amino acids. This entry is derived from a study of graft-versus-host responses after intestinal transplantation. Study background: Grafts were multivisceral, liver-intestinal, or isolated intestinal. Induction with anti-thymocyte globulin, then tacrolimus and steroids for three to four years, was given to all recipients. General study findings and limits: GvH clones turned up in recipient marrow; some had shown up first in ileum or blood. Early post-transplant falls in HvG clones accompanied the peak levels of circulating GvH clones.

This sequence originates from a human donor who received an intestinal transplant. Sequences were derived from unstimulated CD4+ T cells sorted from spleen or lymph node cells, sampled before intestinal transplant. The chain employs TRBV28 and TRBJ1-5; D gene uncertain. As DNA, the CDR3 is TGTGCCAGCAAACTCGAGTGGGCCAGTCAGCCCCAGCATTTT. Residues: CASKLEWASQPQHF.